A selection of T cell receptor beta chains follows, all from one sample in a study of T cell responses to AZD1222 COVID-19 vaccine. The data were produced by immunoSEQ multiplex PCR, yet TCRdb's version contains in-frame clones alone and is incomplete. Found here are about 73,000 clones, nearly 90% of them singletons; the top ten hold 7% to 10%. The specimen was peripheral blood, collected 28 days after the second AZD1222 dose. These receptors were obtained from an adult who received the AZD1222 COVID-19 vaccine. Each CDR3 is given with its conserved first and last residue.

j_call: TRBJ1-5; v_call: TRBV7-2; cdr3_aa: CASSLLMGQSNQPQHF
j_call: TRBJ2-1; v_call: TRBV7-9; cdr3_aa: CASTRIAGRNEQFF
j_call: TRBJ1-2; v_call: TRBV5-1; cdr3_aa: CASSKRDRANHGYTF
j_call: TRBJ1-5; v_call: TRBV4-1; cdr3_aa: CASSQDPGDQPQHF
j_call: TRBJ2-5; v_call: TRBV7-9; cdr3_aa: CASSLAFGGETQYF
j_call: TRBJ1-1; v_call: TRBV5-1; cdr3_aa: CASSLVSPNTEAFF
j_call: TRBJ1-5; v_call: TRBV27; cdr3_aa: CASSSSLGQPQHF
j_call: TRBJ2-6; v_call: TRBV5-1; cdr3_aa: CASSEGPSGANVLTF
j_call: TRBJ1-1; v_call: TRBV2; cdr3_aa: CASSAQEFIGTEAFF
j_call: TRBJ2-1; v_call: TRBV18; cdr3_aa: CASSSGQVYNEQFF